These T cell receptor beta chains were read from a single sample in a study of blood T cells in healthy people across ages. TCRdb re-called the 5' RACE reads with MiXCR, one entry per CDR3 protein. The table has more than 650,000 distinct CDR3 sequences, 20% to 25% seen once. Specimen: blood. Source of these receptors: a man between 70 and 80 years old in good health. Both conserved end residues are part of each CDR3. Each record gives: CDR3 DNA, CDR3 protein, D gene, V gene, clone size, J gene. D genes are given only for firm matches. Clone sizes are given selectively: once, few, many, or a class where the clone is expanded.

CDR3nt: TGCGCCAGCAGCTTGGTAGCTATTCAACCAGGGGGTAACTATGGCTACACCTTC
CDR3aa: CASSLVAIQPGGNYGYTF
d_gene: TRBD1
v_gene: TRBV5-1
abundance: few
j_gene: TRBJ1-2

CDR3nt: TGCGCCAGCAGCTTGGAAGGCGTTGTCGGGGGTGGCAAAAACATTCAGTACTTC
CDR3aa: CASSLEGVVGGGKNIQYF
d_gene: NA
v_gene: TRBV5-1
abundance: few
j_gene: TRBJ2-4

CDR3nt: TGTGCCAGCTCCTCAGAGGCCACCAGCACAGATACGCAGTATTTT
CDR3aa: CASSSEATSTDTQYF
d_gene: NA
v_gene: TRBV5-8
abundance: NA
j_gene: TRBJ2-3

CDR3nt: TGTGCCAGCGGCAATATCCCGCAGGGGAACTATGGCTACACCTTC
CDR3aa: CASGNIPQGNYGYTF
d_gene: NA
v_gene: TRBV7-9
abundance: many
j_gene: TRBJ1-2

CDR3nt: TGTGCCAGCAGCAAGGGACAGCGAGAGACCCAGTACTTC
CDR3aa: CASSKGQRETQYF
d_gene: TRBD1
v_gene: TRBV7-6
abundance: NA
j_gene: TRBJ2-5

CDR3nt: TGTGCCAGCGCCGATCGGACCGTAGGCTACACCTTC
CDR3aa: CASADRTVGYTF
d_gene: NA
v_gene: TRBV12-3/TRBV12-4
abundance: NA
j_gene: TRBJ1-2

CDR3nt: TGCAGTGCTGGAGATCCGGGAACCGGAGGGCGTTTCACCTTC
CDR3aa: CSAGDPGTGGRFTF
d_gene: NA
v_gene: TRBV20-1
abundance: NA
j_gene: TRBJ1-2

CDR3nt: TGTGCCAGCAGCTTACGAGCGGGAAAGGCCGGGGAGCTGTTTTTT
CDR3aa: CASSLRAGKAGELFF
d_gene: TRBD2
v_gene: TRBV7-3
abundance: few
j_gene: TRBJ2-2

CDR3nt: TGTGCCAGCAGACGACAGGGGGCCTACGAGCAGTACTTC
CDR3aa: CASRRQGAYEQYF
d_gene: TRBD1
v_gene: TRBV28
abundance: few
j_gene: TRBJ2-7

CDR3nt: TGTGCCAGCAGCTATACTAGCGACTCCTACAATGAGCAGTTCTTC
CDR3aa: CASSYTSDSYNEQFF
d_gene: TRBD2
v_gene: TRBV7-2
abundance: NA
j_gene: TRBJ2-1

CDR3nt: TGTGCCAGCAGTCATCGTAATCTCCGGGACAGGGGGAACACCGGGGAGCTGTTTTTT
CDR3aa: CASSHRNLRDRGNTGELFF
d_gene: TRBD1
v_gene: TRBV3-1
abundance: few
j_gene: TRBJ2-2

CDR3nt: TGTGCTAGTGGTTTGATTAAGCGGACAGGGACGACCGGGGAGCTGTTTTTT
CDR3aa: CASGLIKRTGTTGELFF
d_gene: TRBD1
v_gene: TRBV12-5
abundance: NA
j_gene: TRBJ2-2

CDR3nt: TGTGCCAGCAGGACGACTAGCGATTGGAAATTTTATGAGCAGTTCTTC
CDR3aa: CASRTTSDWKFYEQFF
d_gene: TRBD2
v_gene: TRBV6-5
abundance: few
j_gene: TRBJ2-1

CDR3nt: TGTGCCAGCAGCTTCCGGGACAGAGTTCATGGCTACACCTTC
CDR3aa: CASSFRDRVHGYTF
d_gene: TRBD1
v_gene: TRBV5-6
abundance: many
j_gene: TRBJ1-2

CDR3nt: TGTGCCAGCACCGAGCGGGAATACCACAATGAGCAGTTCTTC
CDR3aa: CASTEREYHNEQFF
d_gene: TRBD2
v_gene: TRBV27
abundance: NA
j_gene: TRBJ2-1

CDR3nt: TGTGCCAGCATCCTAGGGCAGCGGGGATACAATGAGCAGTTCTTC
CDR3aa: CASILGQRGYNEQFF
d_gene: TRBD2
v_gene: TRBV14
abundance: few
j_gene: TRBJ2-1

CDR3nt: TGCAGTGCCAGAAGAGACTATGGCTACACCTTC
CDR3aa: CSARRDYGYTF
d_gene: NA
v_gene: TRBV20-1
abundance: few
j_gene: TRBJ1-2

CDR3nt: TGTGCCAGCAGCCGAGCGACTAGCGGGATTAGAAATGAGCAGTTCTTC
CDR3aa: CASSRATSGIRNEQFF
d_gene: TRBD2
v_gene: TRBV3-1
abundance: few
j_gene: TRBJ2-1

CDR3nt: TGTGCCAGCACCTTGGGTGGACTCGTGGCAGATACGCAGTATTTT
CDR3aa: CASTLGGLVADTQYF
d_gene: NA
v_gene: TRBV9
abundance: NA
j_gene: TRBJ2-3

CDR3nt: TGCAGCGTTGACCAGGGGGGTGGCACTGAAGCTTTCTTT
CDR3aa: CSVDQGGGTEAFF
d_gene: TRBD1
v_gene: TRBV29-1
abundance: few
j_gene: TRBJ1-1

CDR3nt: TGTGCCAGCAGCCAAGATCCCCAGAACACCGGGGAGCTGTTTTTT
CDR3aa: CASSQDPQNTGELFF
d_gene: NA
v_gene: TRBV14
abundance: NA
j_gene: TRBJ2-2

CDR3nt: TGTGCCAGCAGCCACGGGACTAGCGGGGCTAGCACAGATACGCAGTATTTT
CDR3aa: CASSHGTSGASTDTQYF
d_gene: TRBD2
v_gene: TRBV4-2
abundance: NA
j_gene: TRBJ2-3

CDR3nt: TGTGCCAGCAGCCAAACGTCGGGGGACTATGGCTACACCTTC
CDR3aa: CASSQTSGDYGYTF
d_gene: NA
v_gene: TRBV3-1
abundance: few
j_gene: TRBJ1-2